This TCR beta chain stems from a study of blood T cell repertoires in COVID-19 (TCRdb year 2020). With regard to the full study: The collaborator samples originated in the United States, Italy and Spain and spanned the acute and convalescent phases of COVID-19. The repertoires were released in a freely available public database intended as a resource for research on the immune response to SARS-CoV-2. The samples were drawn from two sources: the first 160 participants of the ongoing ImmuneRACE study, and 1,000 to 1,500 subjects contributed by 6 global collaborators. A de-identified subject ID, COVID-19 status, age in years and sex were almost always included in the sample metadata. HLA class I and class II types, where available, came from metadata supplied by the sample provider rather than from assay-based typing. The prospective study material was composed of cDNA or gDNA derived from T cells, B-cell-depleted T cells, or PBMCs. The dataset comprised deeply sampled blood TCRbeta repertoires from subjects exposed to, actively infected with, or recovered from COVID-19.

About this clone: Its specific antigen is unknown. No much larger clonotype is one base removed from it; base qualities were not supplied.

According to the germline V gene (reference sequence), CDR1 reads GTSNPN and CDR2 reads SVGIG. Counted from cysteine to phenylalanine, this CDR3 has 12 amino acids. The DNA shown is the 36-base CDR3, in frame from base 1. The junction carries 6 bases between V and J, which are trimmed by 4 bases and 2 bases respectively. Overall results and qualifications from the work: How much clinical and demographic metadata was included differed by source and by participant, and the metadata was provided uncurated.

Whole blood was collected in K2EDTA tubes by collaborating institutions according to the institutions' own protocols. Collaborator samples were shipped for TCRbeta analysis as frozen whole blood, isolated PBMCs, or DNA extracted from either sample type. The immunoSEQ Assay, a bias-controlled multiplex PCR, was used to amplify TCRbeta CDR3 regions from genomic DNA. The paper's data handling went like this. Within the assay, amplification of reference gene primers was used to estimate how many nucleated cells each sample contained. Sequence reads were collapsed and filtered to measure the absolute abundance of every unique TCRbeta CDR3 rearrangement. For each sample, productive Simpson clonality was calculated by taking the square root of Simpson's diversity index across productive rearrangements. TCRdb limited this immuneACCESS table to in-frame rearrangements with V and J called. A share of clones is missing; checked studies link under half to unresolved V genes, and the rest is unexplained. D and trimming were read from the DNA, whereas the V and J calls and clone size are those reported in that table. Across this sample there are roughly 100,000 clones, with approximately 92% seen only once. The ten largest account for about 3.9% of the sample.

The V and J segments used are TRBV30 and TRBJ1-5; a confident D gene designation cannot be given. This sequence was found in a young man with acute or convalescent COVID-19. Input material: peripheral blood. The nucleotide sequence reads TGTGCCTGGAATTTAGGCAATCAGCCCCAGCATTTT. Its translation is CAWNLGNQPQHF.